This TCR beta chain was captured in a study of cytomegalovirus exposure and HLA in healthy donors. Study results and caveats: Among the most significant clusters, several appeared linked to common viral pathogens in a later analysis.

CDR3 length: 15 residues. Trimming pared 7 bases from V and 4 bases from J, leaving 19 bases between. Germline-derived CDR1 and CDR2 are MNHNS and SASEGT. PCR involved 60 Vbeta and 13 Jbeta primers. Assay: immunoSEQ multiplex PCR; the TCRdb copy retains only in-frame clones and omits some. The table lists roughly 99,000 clones, around 85% of them singletons. This clone was seen a handful of times. The antigen remains undetermined. The receptor comes from a man aged 25-40 years in good health and CMV-seronegative. The specimen sequenced was PBMCs. The chain links TRBV6-1 to TRBJ1-2; the D is unclear. The DNA of the CDR3 is TGTGCCAGCATCCCCCCGGGTAATTTTCGCTATGGCTACACCTTC. Translation gives CASIPPGNFRYGYTF.